Each of the 28 T cell receptor beta chains below was sequenced from the same sample in a study of T cell changes during pregnancy in multiple sclerosis. This table comes from immunoSEQ multiplex PCR, and its TCRdb copy is limited to in-frame clones, with some not included. The data contain tens of thousands of clones, just over 90% of them singletons. The source was CD4+ T cells from peripheral blood mononuclear cells, collected before pregnancy. The receptor source for this set is a female donor with multiple sclerosis, enrolled in a pregnancy study.

This clone has only a few counts. The chain uses TRBV5-1 and TRBJ1-6; 8 nucleotides match TRBD1. This CDR3 has 15 amino acids. Germline-derived CDR1 and CDR2 are SGHRS and YFSETQ. V lost 0 bases to trimming and J lost 7 bases; unmatched junction nucleotides: 3. The CDR3 coding sequence is TGCGCCAGCAGCTTGGTGGACAGGGACAATTCACCCCTCCACTTT. Translated, it gives CASSLVDRDNSPLHF.

This clone rates as medium-sized (0.01 to 0.1%). V gene TRBV6-1 combines with J gene TRBJ2-2; 7 bases line up with TRBD1. J lost 4 bases, V lost 3 bases, and 8 bases had no gene match. The CDR3 has 16 residues. The germline gives CDR1 MNHNS, CDR2 SASEGT. The CDR3 loop reads CASSERPDRATGELFF. The CDR3 nucleotides read TGTGCCAGCAGTGAGAGACCAGACAGGGCCACCGGGGAGCTGTTTTTT.

This chain connects TRBV28 to TRBJ1-2, with D possibly matching TRBD1 (5 bases). In germline, CDR1 is MDHEN, CDR2 SYDVKM. The V gene lost 2 bases and the J gene lost 6 bases, with 10 bases spanning the gap. The CDR3 totals 13 residues. This CDR3 is CASSLPGDHGYTF. As DNA, the CDR3 is TGTGCCAGCAGTTTACCGGGGGATCATGGCTACACCTTC.

This chain uses TRBV6-6 with TRBJ2-2, with D perhaps matching TRBD1 (6 bases). Germline values: CDR1 MNHNY, CDR2 SVGAGI (reference sequence). This CDR3 is 16 amino acids long. Trimming removed 5 bases from V and 4 bases from J, with 17 bases in between. The DNA for the CDR3 is TGTGCCAGCAGTCCAACAGGGATTTTAGGCACCGGGGAGCTGTTTTTT. Amino acid sequence: CASSPTGILGTGELFF.

In its sample, this clone was seen once. This chain joins TRBV7-8 and TRBJ1-3, with a possible D match to TRBD1 (5 bases). The CDR3 loop spans 13 amino acids. V lost 5 bases to trimming and J lost 4 bases, with 9 bases between them. The germline gives CDR1 SGHVS, CDR2 FQNEAQ. This CDR3 reads CASSDRLGNTIYF. The CDR3 coding sequence is TGTGCCAGCAGCGACAGACTCGGAAACACCATATATTTT.

The chain couples TRBV6-5 to TRBJ1-1, with 7 bases identical to TRBD1. Trimming at V came to 6 bases and at J to 11 bases, leaving 12 bases not matched to a gene. This CDR3 region has 13 residues. Germline CDR1 reads MNHEY; CDR2 reads SVGAGI. CDR3 DNA: TGTGCCAGCAGGCCCGACAGGGCCCAAAGGGCTTTCTTT. It encodes CASRPDRAQRAFF.

V usage is TRBV27 and J usage is TRBJ1-5; D uncertain. Germline lookup yields CDR1 MNHEY and CDR2 SMNVEV (reference sequence). There are 13 residues in the CDR3. Trimming took 2 bases from V and 5 from J, leaving 7 bases between them. The chain's CDR3 is CASSLRGDQPQHF. The CDR3 nucleotides read TGTGCCAGCAGTTTACGTGGAGATCAGCCCCAGCATTTT.

This clone was recorded a few times. The chain joins TRBV27 to TRBJ1-1; D gene uncertain. Deletions cut 3 bases from V and 2 bases from J, with 10 bases between. This CDR3 is 14 amino acids long. Germline CDR1 is MNHEY and CDR2 is SMNVEV (reference sequence). The CDR3 spells CASSLMRVNTEAFF. The CDR3 DNA is TGTGCCAGCAGTTTGATGAGGGTAAACACTGAAGCTTTCTTT.

A note on this clone: At one boundary the junction diverges from the germline segment, which might be a read error. The rearrangement links TRBV7-7 to TRBJ2-3; the match to TRBD2 covers 7 bases. CDR3 length equals 16 residues. Germline lookup yields CDR1 SSHAT and CDR2 FNYEAQ (reference sequence). CDR3 bases: TGTGCTAGCAGCCAGGGTCGGGCGGGAGCGGCAGATACGCAGTATTTT. It specifies CASSQGRAGAADTQYF.

This rearrangement joins TRBV5-1 to TRBJ1-1, with TRBD1 matching over 9 bases. The V and J ends lost 2 bases and 6 bases, in that order; junction bases with no gene match: 8. CDR3 length: 15 amino acids. Germline values: CDR1 SGHRS, CDR2 YFSETQ. Written as DNA, the CDR3 is TGCGCCAGCAGCTTTCTGGGACAGGGTAGCCCTGAAGCTTTCTTT. This codes for CASSFLGQGSPEAFF.

The chain joins TRBV29-1 to TRBJ2-5; 10 bases agree with TRBD2. V lost 2 bases to trimming and J lost 4 bases; unmatched junction nucleotides: 1. The CDR3 runs 13 residues. The germline CDR1 and CDR2 sequences are SQVTM and ANQGSEA. The CDR3 here is CSVERTSGETQYF. DNA for the CDR3: TGCAGCGTTGAAAGGACTAGCGGAGAGACCCAGTACTTC.

The V gene is TRBV9, the J gene TRBJ2-7; possibly TRBD1 for D (5 bases). Trimming left V 0 bases short and J 2 bases short, with 9 bases between. The CDR3 has 14 residues. Germline lookup yields CDR1 SGDLS and CDR2 YYNGEE. The CDR3, as DNA: TGTGCCAGCAGCGTAGACAGGAATGCCTACGAGCAGTACTTC. Translating it yields CASSVDRNAYEQYF.

This chain connects TRBV28 to TRBJ1-5; D gene unclear. CDR1 and CDR2 (germline): MDHEN, SYDVKM. Between the trimmed V and J ends, which lost 2 bases and 5 bases, there was a span of 10 bases. There are 14 residues in the CDR3. The CDR3 is CASSLEVEYQPQHF. In DNA form, the CDR3 reads TGTGCCAGCAGTTTAGAAGTCGAGTATCAGCCCCAGCATTTT.

As regards this clone: Other DNA sequences of this sample code for an identical CDR3. V usage is TRBV27 and J usage is TRBJ1-1; no definite D call. Trimming took 2 bases from V and 2 from J, leaving 6 bases between them. Germline lookup yields CDR1 MNHEY and CDR2 SMNVEV (reference sequence). The CDR3 runs to 13 residues. CDR3 nucleotides: TGTGCCAGCAGTTTAACTCGAAACACTGAAGCTTTCTTT. Its translation: CASSLTRNTEAFF.

The CDR3: CASSLLGGLAFF. The CDR3 DNA reads as TGTGCCAGCAGCCTTCTGGGGGGGTTGGCTTTCTTT. The chain has TRBV28 and TRBJ1-1; possibly TRBD1 for D (5 bases). V lost 6 bases to trimming and J lost 11 bases, with 16 bases between them. The CDR3 length is 12 residues. CDR1 is MDHEN, CDR2 SYDVKM, per germline.

The chain has TRBV5-6 and TRBJ2-2; TRBD1 might be the D (5 bases). The CDR3 has 14 residues. The germline V gene encodes CDR1 SGHDT and CDR2 YYEEEE. Trimming stripped 6 bases from V and 1 base from J, with 10 bases between. CDR3 sequence (DNA): TGTGCCAGCATACGACAGAGGAACACCGGGGAGCTGTTTTTT. Translating gives CASIRQRNTGELFF. The full variable domain, in which reference TRBV5-6 and TRBJ2-2 provide the parts outside the CDR3, is DAGVTQSPTHLIKTRGQQVTLRCSPKSGHDTVSWYQQALGQGPQFIFQYYEEEERQRGNFPDRFSGHQFPNYSSELNVNALLLGDSALYLCASIRQRNTGELFFGEGSRLTVL.

The chain joins TRBV11-2 to TRBJ2-2; 7 nucleotides line up with TRBD2. The ends lost 1 base at V and 5 bases at J; junction bases unmatched: 4. CDR1 and CDR2 (germline): SGHAT, FQNNGV. The CDR3 length is 15 residues. The CDR3 here is CASSLVASGTGELFF. CDR3 sequence (DNA): TGTGCCAGCAGCTTAGTTGCTAGCGGAACCGGGGAGCTGTTTTTT.

The chain uses TRBV15 and TRBJ2-6; 11 bases fit TRBD1. Trimming cost V 0 bases and J 2 bases; bases outside gene matches: 9. The CDR3 consists of 20 residues. CDR1 and CDR2 (germline): LNHNV, YYDKDF (reference sequence). The CDR3 bases are TGTGCCACCAGCAGAGAACATTTAGGACAGGGGGCAACTGGGGCCAACGTCCTGACTTTC. This gives the protein CATSREHLGQGATGANVLTF.

The chain has TRBV18 and TRBJ1-4; 8 bases line up with TRBD1. Per the germline V gene, CDR1 is KGHSH and CDR2 is LQKENI. The CDR3 loop spans 15 amino acids. V was clipped by 3 bases and J by 6 bases; unmatched bases: 6. The CDR3 loop reads CASSPQGALYEKLFF. The CDR3 region has the DNA TGTGCCAGCTCACCTCAGGGGGCTCTTTATGAAAAACTGTTTTTT. The full variable domain, rest sourced from reference TRBV18 and TRBJ1-4, is NAGVMQNPRHLVRRRGQEARLRCSPMKGHSHVYWYRQLPEEGLKFMVYLQKENIIDESGMPKERFSAEFPKEGPSILRIQQVVRGDSAAYFCASSPQGALYEKLFFGSGTQLSVL.

The chain carries TRBV18 and TRBJ2-7, with 7 bases matching TRBD1. This CDR3 contains 15 residues. CDR1 is KGHSH, CDR2 LQKENI, per germline. The ends lost 2 bases at V and 4 bases at J; junction bases unmatched: 8. Written as DNA, the CDR3 is TGTGCCAGCTCACCAAAACAGGGGCCGAGATACGAGCAGTACTTC. The encoded protein is CASSPKQGPRYEQYF.

The V call is TRBV4-1, the J call TRBJ1-4, with unresolved D. CDR1 and CDR2 (germline): MGHRA, YSYEKL. Trimming stripped 4 bases from V and 7 bases from J, with 10 bases between. CDR3 length equals 13 residues. The CDR3: CASSRSESEKLFF. The CDR3 nucleotides are TGCGCCAGCAGCCGTTCGGAGAGTGAAAAACTGTTTTTT.

The chain recombines TRBV29-1 with TRBJ1-3; D gene uncertain. The CDR3 runs to 13 residues. Germline loops: CDR1 SQVTM, CDR2 ANQGSEA. V was shortened by 8 bases and J by 3 bases, with 14 bases between the two germline ends. Written as DNA, the CDR3 is TGCAGCATTCGACGACTCGGTGGAAACACCATATATTTT. It encodes CSIRRLGGNTIYF.

The CDR3 sequence: CASSLWPQSYGYTF. The CDR3 nucleotides are TGTGCCAGCAGTTTATGGCCACAGAGCTATGGCTACACCTTC. The V gene is TRBV27, the J gene TRBJ1-2; D unclear. V lost 1 base, J lost 4 bases, and 10 bases lay in between. The CDR3 loop spans 14 amino acids. Germline values: CDR1 MNHEY, CDR2 SMNVEV (reference sequence).

CDR3 amino acids: CAWRSKTGTGGNYYGYTF. CDR3 DNA sequence: TGTGCCTGGAGGTCAAAAACCGGGACAGGAGGGAACTACTATGGCTACACCTTC. The V gene is TRBV30, the J gene TRBJ1-2; 8 bases fit TRBD1. J lost 3 bases, V lost 3 bases, and 18 bases had no gene match. CDR1 and CDR2 from the germline V gene are GTSNPN and SVGIG (reference sequence). CDR3 length: 18 amino acids.

This chain links TRBV28 with TRBJ2-7, with 7 bases aligning to TRBD1. The length of the CDR3 is 15 residues. Trimming cost V 4 bases and J 1 base; bases outside gene matches: 7. CDR1 MDHEN and CDR2 SYDVKM come from the germline V gene. The CDR3 sequence is CASSSTGSLSYEQYF. CDR3 coding DNA: TGTGCCAGCAGTTCGACAGGGAGCCTATCCTACGAGCAGTACTTC.

This rearrangement joins TRBV7-8 to TRBJ2-3, with 8 positions matching TRBD2. The junction had 6 bases not matched to a gene; V was cut back by 3 bases and J by 4 bases. Per germline, CDR1 SGHVS and CDR2 FQNEAQ. The CDR3 is 15 residues long. The DNA of the CDR3 is TGTGCCAGCAGCTTGAGGCGGGGGGCTTCAGATACGCAGTATTTT. This sequence encodes CASSLRRGASDTQYF.

The genes are TRBV7-2 and TRBJ1-4, with D perhaps matching TRBD1 (5 bases). Deletions cut 8 bases from V and 13 bases from J, with 23 bases between. Germline V gives CDR1 SGHTA, CDR2 FQGNSA. This CDR3 has 14 amino acids. CDR3 in amino acids: CASGGGTHRQALFF. CDR3 coding DNA: TGTGCCAGCGGGGGGGGAACTCATCGGCAGGCACTGTTTTTT. Full variable domain (missing parts from reference TRBV7-2 and TRBJ1-4): GAGVSQSPSNKVTEKGKDVELRCDPISGHTALYWYRQSLGQGLEFLIYFQGNSAPDKSGLPSDRFSAERTGGSVSTLTIQRTQQEDSAVYLCASGGGTHRQALFFGSGTQLSVL.

This clone came up once. This chain joins TRBV6-1 and TRBJ1-2; 7 bases map to TRBD1. The V segment lost 1 base and the J segment 8 bases; nucleotides outside the gene matches: 10. The germline gives CDR1 MNHNS, CDR2 SASEGT. This CDR3 is 15 amino acids long. The CDR3 spells CASSEVGQPGRGYTF. CDR3 DNA: TGTGCCAGCAGTGAAGTGGGACAGCCGGGCAGGGGCTACACCTTC.